What follows are 12 T cell receptor beta chains derived from one specimen sequenced in a study of CD8+ T cells in alopecia areata. As the sequencing template, cDNA was produced by extracting RNA and reverse transcribing it. Profiled with immunoSEQ multiplex PCR; TCRdb holds only in-frame clones, not every one. Here the sample spans roughly 98,000 clones, 61% being singletons. As to treatment: oral pan-JAK inhibitor, 5-10 mg twice daily. The sequencing used CD8+ T cells sorted from blood, collected at week 4, from a patient treated with tofacitinib. The receptors originated from a human donor with alopecia areata.

The rearrangement links TRBV4-1 to TRBJ1-2; D is unresolved. V lost 4 bases, J lost 5 bases, and 20 bases lay in between. The germline CDR1 and CDR2 sequences are MGHRA and YSYEKL. The CDR3 has 16 residues. This CDR3 reads CASSPDPTWASYGYTF. The CDR3 DNA reads as TGCGCCAGCAGCCCAGACCCGACGTGGGCTTCATATGGCTACACCTTC.

This clone was detected only a few times. The genes are TRBV5-1 and TRBJ2-6; D is unclear. Per the germline V gene, CDR1 is SGHRS and CDR2 is YFSETQ. The CDR3 has 13 amino acids. Trimming shortened V by 4 bases and J by 4 bases, and 6 bases separated the two germline ends. The CDR3 loop is CASSPAGANVLTF. Written as DNA, the CDR3 is TGCGCCAGCAGCCCGGCGGGGGCCAACGTCCTGACTTTC.

J is TRBJ2-1 and V is TRBV13, with TRBD2 matching over 13 bases. The V segment lost 5 bases and the J segment 5 bases; nucleotides outside the gene matches: 3. The CDR3 length is 15 residues. The V gene's germline CDR1 is PRHDT and CDR2 FYEKMQ (reference sequence). CDR3 coding DNA: TGTGCCAGCAGCCCTGGGACTAGCGGGGACAATGAGCAGTTCTTC. Amino acid sequence: CASSPGTSGDNEQFF.

V usage is TRBV7-2 and J usage is TRBJ2-5; D uncertain. Trimming removed 2 bases from V and 0 bases from J, with 7 bases in between. The CDR3 loop spans 14 amino acids. Germline lookup yields CDR1 SGHTA and CDR2 FQGNSA. The CDR3 sequence: CASSLSWNQETQYF. The CDR3 nucleotides are TGTGCCAGCAGCTTATCCTGGAACCAAGAGACCCAGTACTTC.

J is TRBJ2-1 and V is TRBV28; D perhaps matches TRBD1 (6 bases). The CDR3 covers 14 residues. Trimming left V 5 bases short and J 8 bases short, with 16 bases between. Germline V CDR1 and CDR2: MDHEN, SYDVKM. The CDR3 loop is CASSTGTTGDEQFF. For the CDR3, the DNA is TGTGCCAGCAGTACCGGGACAACTGGGGATGAGCAGTTCTTC.

The genes are TRBV28 and TRBJ2-7; 10 bases are a match to TRBD1. CDR3 length: 16 amino acids. V was clipped by 4 bases and J by 3 bases; unmatched bases: 9. Germline V gene data show CDR1 as MDHEN and CDR2 as SYDVKM. The CDR3 coding sequence is TGTGCCAGCAGTTCGACAGGGGGCATCGTTGGCTACGAGCAGTACTTC. Protein: CASSSTGGIVGYEQYF.

The chain recombines TRBV27 with TRBJ2-1; 9 positions match TRBD1. The germline V gene has CDR1 MNHEY and CDR2 SMNVEV (reference sequence). J lost 4 bases, V lost 2 bases, and 6 bases had no gene match. The CDR3 sequence is 16 residues long. The CDR3: CASSLRGQGIYNEQFF. The CDR3, as DNA: TGTGCCAGCAGTTTACGTGGACAGGGGATTTACAATGAGCAGTTCTTC.

This chain joins TRBV28 and TRBJ1-5; D remains unclear. The CDR3 extends over 13 amino acids. V was trimmed by 2 bases and J by 1 base, leaving 3 bases between them. In germline, CDR1 is MDHEN, CDR2 SYDVKM. In nucleotides, the CDR3 is TGTGCCAGCAGTTTACAGAGCAATCAGCCCCAGCATTTT. Translation gives CASSLQSNQPQHF.

This clone was observed a few times. The rearrangement links TRBV7-9 to TRBJ2-5; a possible D gene is TRBD2 (6 bases). Germline V gives CDR1 SEHNR, CDR2 FQNEAQ (reference sequence). The ends were cut back, 5 bases at V and 5 bases at J, with 18 bases in the middle. This CDR3 has 15 amino acids. CDR3 residues: CASSPSHQGGETQYF. The CDR3 DNA follows: TGTGCCAGCAGCCCCAGTCACCAGGGAGGCGAGACCCAGTACTTC.

The rearrangement uses TRBV27 and TRBJ2-7; a weak D match, TRBD2 (6 bases). Between the trimmed V and J ends, which lost 2 bases and 4 bases, there was a span of 9 bases. The germline V gene has CDR1 MNHEY and CDR2 SMNVEV (reference sequence). CDR3 size: 13 residues. The CDR3 DNA reads as TGTGCCAGCAGTTTAGGGGGGAAATACGAGCAGTACTTC. Residues: CASSLGGKYEQYF.

This chain connects TRBV7-9 to TRBJ2-5; 8 nucleotides match TRBD1. The germline gives CDR1 SEHNR, CDR2 FQNEAQ (reference sequence). The CDR3 has 16 amino acids. The junction had 9 bases not matched to a gene; V was cut back by 2 bases and J by 4 bases. CDR3 coding DNA: TGTGCCAGCAGCTTAACCGGACAGGGACCGGCAGAGACCCAGTACTTC. Translation gives CASSLTGQGPAETQYF. Supplemented by reference TRBV7-9 and TRBJ2-5, the full variable domain reads DTGVSQNPRHKITKRGQNVTFRCDPISEHNRLYWYRQTLGQGPEFLTYFQNEAQLEKSRLLSDRFSAERPKGSFSTLEIQRTEQGDSAMYLCASSLTGQGPAETQYFGPGTRLLVL.

In its sample, this clone was seen a few times. V and J are TRBV27 and TRBJ2-7; D is unresolved. The germline gives CDR1 MNHEY, CDR2 SMNVEV (reference sequence). The CDR3 runs to 15 residues. V lost 7 bases and J 0 bases, leaving 16 bases between the germline ends. The CDR3 bases are TGTGCCAGCACCGATGTGGGGTCCTACTCCTACGAGCAGTACTTC. Amino acid sequence: CASTDVGSYSYEQYF.